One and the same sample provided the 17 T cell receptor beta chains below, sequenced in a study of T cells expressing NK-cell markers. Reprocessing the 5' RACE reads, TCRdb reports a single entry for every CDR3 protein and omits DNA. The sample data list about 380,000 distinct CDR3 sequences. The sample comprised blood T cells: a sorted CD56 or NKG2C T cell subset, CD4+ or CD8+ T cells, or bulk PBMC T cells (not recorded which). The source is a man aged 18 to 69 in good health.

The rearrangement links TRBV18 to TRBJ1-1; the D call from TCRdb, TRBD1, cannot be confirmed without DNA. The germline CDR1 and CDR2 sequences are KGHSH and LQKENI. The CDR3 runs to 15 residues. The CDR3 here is CASSPQGQLNTEAFF.

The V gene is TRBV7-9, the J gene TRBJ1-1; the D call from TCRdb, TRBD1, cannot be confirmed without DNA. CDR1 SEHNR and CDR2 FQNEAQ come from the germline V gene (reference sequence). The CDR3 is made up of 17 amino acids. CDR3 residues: CASSLERTDLLNTEAFF.

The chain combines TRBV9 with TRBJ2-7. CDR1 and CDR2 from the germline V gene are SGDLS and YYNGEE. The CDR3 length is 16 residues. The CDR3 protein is CASSDDDRTASYEQYF.

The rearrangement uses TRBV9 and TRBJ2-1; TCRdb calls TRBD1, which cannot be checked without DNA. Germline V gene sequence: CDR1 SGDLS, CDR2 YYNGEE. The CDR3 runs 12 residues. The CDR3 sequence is CASSEPGDEQFF.

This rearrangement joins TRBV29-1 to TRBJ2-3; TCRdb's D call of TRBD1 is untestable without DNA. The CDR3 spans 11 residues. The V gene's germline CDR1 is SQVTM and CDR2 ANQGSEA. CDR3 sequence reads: CSDRPGDTQYF.

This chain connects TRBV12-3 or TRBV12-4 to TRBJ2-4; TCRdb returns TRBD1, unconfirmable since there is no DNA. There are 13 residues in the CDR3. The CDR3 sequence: CASSPRDKNIQYF.

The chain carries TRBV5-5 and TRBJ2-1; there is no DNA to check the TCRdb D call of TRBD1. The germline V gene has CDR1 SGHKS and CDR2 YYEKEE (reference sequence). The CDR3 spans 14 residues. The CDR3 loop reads CASTRGDVYNEQFF.

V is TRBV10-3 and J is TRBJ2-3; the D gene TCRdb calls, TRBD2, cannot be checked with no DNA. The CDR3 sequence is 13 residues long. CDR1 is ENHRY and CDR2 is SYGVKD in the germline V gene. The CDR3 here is CAISVRAGDTQYF.

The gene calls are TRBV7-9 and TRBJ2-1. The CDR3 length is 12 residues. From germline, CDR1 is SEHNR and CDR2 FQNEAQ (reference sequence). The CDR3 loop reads CASVAIHNEQFF. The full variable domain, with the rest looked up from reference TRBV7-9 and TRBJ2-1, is DTGVSQNPRHKITKRGQNVTFRCDPISEHNRLYWYRQTLGQGPEFLTYFQNEAQLEKSRLLSDRFSAERPKGSFSTLEIQRTEQGDSAMYLCASVAIHNEQFFGPGTRLTVL.

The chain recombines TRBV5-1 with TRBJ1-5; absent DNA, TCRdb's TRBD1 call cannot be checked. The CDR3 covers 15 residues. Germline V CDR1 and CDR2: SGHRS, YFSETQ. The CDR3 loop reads CASSLNGGYNQPQHF.

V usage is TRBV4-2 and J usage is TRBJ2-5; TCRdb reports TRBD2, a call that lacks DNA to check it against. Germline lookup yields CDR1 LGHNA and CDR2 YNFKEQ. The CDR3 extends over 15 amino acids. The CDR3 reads CASSQDSGIKETQYF.

CDR3 sequence reads: CASSKATTGLAGGRGKTQYF. V and J are TRBV21-1 and TRBJ2-5; the D gene TCRdb calls, TRBD2, cannot be checked with no DNA. TRBV21-1 counts as a pseudogene. This CDR3 contains 20 residues.

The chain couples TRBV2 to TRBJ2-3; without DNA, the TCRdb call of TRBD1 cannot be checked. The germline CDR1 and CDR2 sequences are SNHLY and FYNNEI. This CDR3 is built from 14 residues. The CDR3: CASSLGRKTDTQCF. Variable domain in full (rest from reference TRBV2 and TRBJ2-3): EPEVTQTPSHQVTQMGQEVILRCVPISNHLYFYWYRQILGQKVEFLVSFYNNEISEKSEIFDDQFSVERPDGSNFTLKIRSTKLEDSAMYFCASSLGRKTDTQCFGPGTRLTVL.

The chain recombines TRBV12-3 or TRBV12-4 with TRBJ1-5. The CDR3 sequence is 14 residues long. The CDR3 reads CASSFGVRNQPQHF.

The CDR3 sequence: CASSSTATRYEQYF. V gene TRBV12-3 or TRBV12-4 combines with J gene TRBJ2-7; TCRdb's D call, TRBD2, is unchecked because there is no DNA. The CDR3 sequence is 14 residues long.

The CDR3 reads CASSLDQGMSSGANVLTF. This sequence joins TRBV5-1 and TRBJ2-6. The germline V gene encodes CDR1 SGHRS and CDR2 YFSETQ. This CDR3 contains 18 residues.

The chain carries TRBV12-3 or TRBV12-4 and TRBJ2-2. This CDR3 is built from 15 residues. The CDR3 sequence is CASSVLLGWTGELFF.